The clone carrying this T cell receptor beta chain has a handful of counts. Its target is unknown. The protocol was immunoSEQ multiplex PCR, while the TCRdb copy is restricted to in-frame clones and leaves out a portion. Among about 23,000 clones listed, around 68% were seen once. This sample stems from a study of vaccination effects on CD4 cells after COVID-19. Regarding the study as a whole: Substantial clonal contraction characterized both infection- and vaccine-induced clones late after vaccination.

Trimming removed 2 bases from V and 5 bases from J; junction bases left unmatched: 3. Germline V gene lookup returns CDR1 MNHEY and CDR2 SVGAGI. The CDR3 has 16 residues. Viral peptide pool expansion of antigen-specific CD4+ T cells preceded sequencing in the ViraFEST assay. Subsequent to about 10 days of culture, CD4+ T cells were isolated. Having tested negative for nucleocapsid antibodies, the vaccine recipients showed no prior SARS-CoV-2 infection. This receptor was obtained from a human donor who received a COVID-19 vaccine. Specimen: CD4+ T cells from PBMCs cultured with HCoV-NL63 spike peptides, collected before COVID-19 vaccination. The chain uses TRBV6-5 and TRBJ2-2, with 12 bases lining up with TRBD2. The CDR3 is CASSYLAGGPTGELFF. The CDR3 DNA sequence: TGTGCCAGCAGTTACCTAGCGGGGGGGCCTACCGGGGAGCTGTTTTTT.